These 12 T cell receptor beta chains share one sample of origin, sequenced in a study of blood T cell repertoires in COVID-19. Data came from immunoSEQ multiplex PCR; TCRdb stores just in-frame clones and leaves some out. The repertoire includes 200,000 to 250,000 clones, approximately 85% of them detected once, and 8% to 10% sits in the top ten. Sequencing was carried out using peripheral blood. The receptor set was obtained from a woman at least 80 years old with COVID-19, enrolled during active disease.

The V call is TRBV19, the J call TRBJ1-2, with 10 bases matching TRBD1. The CDR3 has 15 amino acids. Germline CDR1 LNHDA, CDR2 SQIVND (reference sequence). The V gene end was trimmed by 6 bases and the J gene end by 7 bases; junction bases not matched to a gene: 11. The CDR3 nucleotides are TGTGCCAGTAGACCAATGACAGGGGGCGATCGTGGCTACACCTTC. Translation gives CASRPMTGGDRGYTF.

This clone was picked up one time. The CDR3 sequence is CASSFRVNTEAFF. Here the CDR3 DNA reads TGTGCCAGCAGCTTTCGAGTGAACACTGAAGCTTTCTTT. This chain links TRBV13 with TRBJ1-1; D is unclear. Germline-derived CDR1 and CDR2 are PRHDT and FYEKMQ (reference sequence). The CDR3 runs to 13 residues. With 3 bases removed from V and 0 bases from J, the gap between germline ends came to 5 bases.

The CDR3 DNA is TGTGCCTGGAGTCCACCTCGGACAGGGGGAGATACGCAGTATTTT. Amino acid sequence: CAWSPPRTGGDTQYF. The chain has TRBV30 and TRBJ2-3; 10 bases match TRBD1. V shed 2 bases and J 5 bases; nucleotides not matched to a gene: 7. Germline values: CDR1 GTSNPN, CDR2 SVGIG (reference sequence). The CDR3 is 15 amino acids.

The gene calls are TRBV12-3 or TRBV12-4 and TRBJ1-1; D is possibly TRBD1 (6 bases). The V end was cut by 7 bases, the J end by 2 bases, with 11 bases between. There are 13 residues in the CDR3. CDR3 amino acids: CASTLDRNTEAFF. For the CDR3, the DNA is TGTGCCAGCACCCTGGACAGAAACACTGAAGCTTTCTTT.

This clone was observed a handful of times. V is TRBV10-3 and J is TRBJ1-2; TRBD1 agrees at 8 bases. This CDR3 spans 16 amino acids. Germline V gene sequence: CDR1 ENHRY, CDR2 SYGVKD. Trimming at V came to 4 bases and at J to 4 bases, leaving 11 bases not matched to a gene. The CDR3 region has the DNA TGTGCCATCAGTGGGGGGACAGGCCCTTCCTTCTATGGCTACACCTTC. This translates into CAISGGTGPSFYGYTF.

The gene calls are TRBV2 and TRBJ1-1, with TRBD1 identical over 9 bases. Germline CDR1 reads SNHLY; CDR2 reads FYNNEI. With V trimmed by 5 bases and J by 3 bases, 10 bases remained unmatched. The CDR3 loop spans 16 amino acids. The CDR3 DNA reads as TGTGCCAGCAGTCCCCTGGACAGGGGCGAAGACACTGAAGCTTTCTTT. This codes for CASSPLDRGEDTEAFF.

DNA of the CDR3: TGTGCCAGCAGGGCCGATCAGCCCCAGCATTTT. It yields the protein CASRADQPQHF. The V and J genes are TRBV6-6 and TRBJ1-5; D unresolved. The germline V and J ends were trimmed by 6 bases and 5 bases, with 5 bases remaining between them. Germline CDR1 is MNHNY and CDR2 is SVGAGI (reference sequence). This CDR3 is 11 amino acids long.

The chain is built from TRBV27 and TRBJ1-5; D unclear. This CDR3 comprises 17 residues. V was clipped by 3 bases and J by 6 bases, with 21 bases between them. Germline values: CDR1 MNHEY, CDR2 SMNVEV (reference sequence). In nucleotides, the CDR3 is TGTGCCAGCAGTTTCCTAAACGGCGGGGTATTCAGTCAGCCCCAGCATTTT. It yields the protein CASSFLNGGVFSQPQHF.

The V gene is TRBV11-2, the J gene TRBJ1-4; tentative D call: TRBD1 (6 bases). The CDR3 runs to 15 residues. V was trimmed by 2 bases and J by 7 bases, leaving 14 bases between them. Germline CDR1 SGHAT, CDR2 FQNNGV. The CDR3 protein is CASSLNRVGIEKLFF. DNA of the CDR3: TGTGCCAGCAGCTTAAACAGGGTGGGCATTGAAAAACTGTTTTTT.

This clone came up once. V is TRBV5-4 and J is TRBJ2-7; TRBD1 matches 7 bases. After removal of 4 bases from V and 3 bases from J, the junction contained 10 bases not matched to a gene. Germline V gene lookup returns CDR1 SGHNT and CDR2 YYREEE (reference sequence). CDR3 length: 15 residues. The CDR3 region has the DNA TGTGCCAGCAGCATCGACAGGGACCCGCTCTACGAGCAGTACTTC. Encoded protein: CASSIDRDPLYEQYF. Looking up the rest from reference TRBV5-4 and TRBJ2-7 gives the full variable domain: ETGVTQSPTHLIKTRGQQVTLRCSSQSGHNTVSWYQQALGQGPQFIFQYYREEENGRGNFPPRFSGLQFPNYSSELNVNALELDDSALYLCASSIDRDPLYEQYFGPGTRLTVT.

This clone was detected once. The chain combines TRBV28 with TRBJ2-1, with a tentative D call TRBD1 (5 bases). The CDR3 has 16 residues. The V end lost 2 bases, the J end lost 7 bases, and 18 bases lay between the germline ends. Per germline, CDR1 MDHEN and CDR2 SYDVKM. CDR3 in DNA: TGTGCCAGCAGTTTAGTCGCGGCAGGGAAAGGTAATGAGCAGTTCTTC. It yields the protein CASSLVAAGKGNEQFF.

This clone was counted a few times. CDR3 bases: TGTGCCAGCAGCGTAGGAGGGGGTTACGAGCAGTACTTC. Translated, it gives CASSVGGGYEQYF. This chain joins TRBV7-9 and TRBJ2-7; D possibly uses TRBD1 or TRBD2 (6 bases each). Germline V CDR1 and CDR2: SEHNR, FQNEAQ (reference sequence). CDR3 size: 13 residues. The V gene lost 5 bases and the J gene lost 4 bases, with 12 bases spanning the gap.